The source of this T cell receptor (beta chain) is a study of blood T cell repertoires in COVID-19. About the study: Donors in the United States, Italy and Spain gave samples during acute or convalescent COVID-19. PBMCs, B-cell-depleted T cells, or T cells provided the cDNA or gDNA that made up the material.

The assay was immunoSEQ multiplex PCR, and TCRdb's table has in-frame clones only and misses some. The sample yields 220,000 or so clones, roughly 85% seen once. The CDR3 has 15 residues. The germline CDR1 and CDR2 sequences are MDHEN and SYDVKM. J was trimmed by 4 bases and V by 4 bases; bases with no gene match: 9. This TCR was recovered from a man aged 45-65 years who had recovered from COVID-19. V usage is TRBV28 and J usage is TRBJ1-2; 7 bases are shared with TRBD1. The sample consisted of peripheral blood. The CDR3 sequence is CASSSQGMGIYGYTF. The CDR3 DNA is TGTGCCAGCAGTTCACAGGGGATGGGGATCTATGGCTACACCTTC.